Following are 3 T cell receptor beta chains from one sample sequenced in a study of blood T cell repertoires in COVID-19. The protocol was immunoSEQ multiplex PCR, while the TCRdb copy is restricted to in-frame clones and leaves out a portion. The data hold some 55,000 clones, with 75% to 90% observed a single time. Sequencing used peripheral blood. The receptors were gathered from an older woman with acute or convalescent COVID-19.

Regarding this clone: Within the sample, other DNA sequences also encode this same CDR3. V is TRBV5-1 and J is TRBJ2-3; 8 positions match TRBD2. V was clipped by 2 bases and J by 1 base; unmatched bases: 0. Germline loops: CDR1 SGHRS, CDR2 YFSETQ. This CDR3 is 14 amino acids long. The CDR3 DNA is TGCGCCAGCAGCTTAGCGGGGGGCACAGATACGCAGTATTTT. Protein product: CASSLAGGTDTQYF.

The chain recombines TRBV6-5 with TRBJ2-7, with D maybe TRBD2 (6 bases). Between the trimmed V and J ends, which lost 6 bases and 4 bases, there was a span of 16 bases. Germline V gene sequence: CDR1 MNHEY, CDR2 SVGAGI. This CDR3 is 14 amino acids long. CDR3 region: CASRLRDRGYEQYF. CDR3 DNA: TGTGCCAGCAGACTGCGCGACCGGGGGTACGAGCAGTACTTC.

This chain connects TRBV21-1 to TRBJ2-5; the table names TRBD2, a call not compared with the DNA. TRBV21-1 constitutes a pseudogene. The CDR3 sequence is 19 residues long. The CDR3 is CASSKATIPNYIGRETQYF. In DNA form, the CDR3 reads TGTGCCAGCAGCAAAGCTACAATCCCAAATTATATTGGGAGGGAGACCCAGTACTTC.